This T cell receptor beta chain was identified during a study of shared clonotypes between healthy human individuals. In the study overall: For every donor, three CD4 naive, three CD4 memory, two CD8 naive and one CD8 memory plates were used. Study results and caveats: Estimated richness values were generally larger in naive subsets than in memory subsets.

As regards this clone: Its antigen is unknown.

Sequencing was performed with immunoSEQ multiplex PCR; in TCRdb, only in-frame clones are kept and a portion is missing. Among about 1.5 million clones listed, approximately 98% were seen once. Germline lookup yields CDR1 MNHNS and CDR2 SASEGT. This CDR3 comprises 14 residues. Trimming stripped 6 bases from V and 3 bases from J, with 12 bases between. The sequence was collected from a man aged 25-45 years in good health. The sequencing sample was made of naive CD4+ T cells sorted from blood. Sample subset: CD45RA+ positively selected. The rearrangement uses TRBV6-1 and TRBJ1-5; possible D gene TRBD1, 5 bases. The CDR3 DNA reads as TGTGCCAGCAGAACTACAGGTAACAATCAGCCCCAGCATTTT. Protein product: CASRTTGNNQPQHF.